This entry features one T cell receptor beta chain sequence. Original processing notes: Counts of nucleated cells, estimated from reference gene primer amplification, were obtained. Data came from immunoSEQ multiplex PCR; TCRdb stores just in-frame clones and leaves some out. V and J calls and clone size come straight from that table; D and trimming were deduced from the DNA. The sample contains approximately 91,000 clones, approximately 80% of which appear only once. This sample is part of a study of blood T cell repertoires in COVID-19. Overall study context: Acute and convalescent COVID-19 samples came from the United States, Italy and Spain. Sources were T cells, B-cell-depleted T cells, or PBMCs; the material itself was cDNA or gDNA.

The CDR3 spans 13 residues. The germline V and J ends were trimmed by 6 bases and 2 bases, with 10 bases remaining between them. From germline, CDR1 is LGHDT and CDR2 YNNKEL (reference sequence). The sequence derives from a woman aged 80 or over with acute or convalescent COVID-19. The chain uses TRBV3-1 (or the pseudogene TRBV3-2) and TRBJ1-1, with a tentative D call TRBD1 (5 bases). The source material was peripheral blood. CDR3: CASSRRGNTEAFF. In DNA form, the CDR3 reads TGTGCCAGCAGTCGGAGGGGAAACACTGAAGCTTTCTTT.